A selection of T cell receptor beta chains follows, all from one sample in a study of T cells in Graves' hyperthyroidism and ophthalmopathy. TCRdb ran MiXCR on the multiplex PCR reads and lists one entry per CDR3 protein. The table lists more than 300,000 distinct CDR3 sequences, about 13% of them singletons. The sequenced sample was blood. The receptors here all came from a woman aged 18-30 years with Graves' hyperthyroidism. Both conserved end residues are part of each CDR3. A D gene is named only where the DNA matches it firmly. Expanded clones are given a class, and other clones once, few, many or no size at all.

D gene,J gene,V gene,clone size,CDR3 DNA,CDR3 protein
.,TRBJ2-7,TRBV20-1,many,TGCAGTGCTAGAAGGGGGGAATCCTACGAGCAGTACTTC,CSARRGESYEQYF
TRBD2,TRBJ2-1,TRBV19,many,TGTGCCAGTAGAAAGCGGGGGGGCGATGAGCAGTTCTTC,CASRKRGGDEQFF
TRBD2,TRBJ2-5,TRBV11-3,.,TGTGCCAGCAGCTTAGTGCGGGAGACGGAGACCCAGTACTTC,CASSLVRETETQYF
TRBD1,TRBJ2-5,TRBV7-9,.,TGTGCCAGCAGCCCGGGACAGGGAAATTTGCGAGAGACCCAGTACTTC,CASSPGQGNLRETQYF
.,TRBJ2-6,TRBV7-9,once,TGTGCCAGCAGCCCAGGGTCCGTCGCGAGCTCTGGGGCCAACGTCCTGACTTTC,CASSPGSVASSGANVLTF
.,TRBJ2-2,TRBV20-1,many,TGCAGTGCTAGAGACCCGATAGGGGAGGAGAACACCGGGGAGCTGTTTTTT,CSARDPIGEENTGELFF
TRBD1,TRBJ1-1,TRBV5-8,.,TGTGCCAGCGGATATACAGGGGGAGGGACTGAAGCTTTCTTT,CASGYTGGGTEAFF
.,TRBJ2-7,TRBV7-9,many,TGTGCCAGCAGCTTCCCTACATCCTACGAGCAGTACTTC,CASSFPTSYEQYF
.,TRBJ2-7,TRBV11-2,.,TGTGCCAGCGGCCCCGGGGACAACTACGAGCAGTACTTC,CASGPGDNYEQYF
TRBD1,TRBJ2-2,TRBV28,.,TGTGCCAGCAGCAATCCGACAGGGTTCCTGACCGGCGCCGGGGAGCTGTTTTTT,CASSNPTGFLTGAGELFF